Below, 24 T cell receptor beta chains from the same sample are listed, as sequenced in a study of CXCR3-negative and CXCR3-positive naive CD8 T cells. Which antigens these TCRs recognize remains unknown. Study-level results: Higher TRB CDR3 hydrophobicity marked CXCR3-positive naive cells relative to CXCR3-negative naive cells.

Carrying UMI labels, the TRB cDNA libraries were prepared through 5' RACE. TCRdb re-analyzed the 5' RACE reads; it lists each CDR3 protein once, without DNA. Here the sample table reports some 100,000 distinct CDR3 sequences. Sequenced sample: naive CXCR3+ CD8+ T cells from blood. Stated subset: CD45RO-CCR7+CD27+CD95- naive CD8+ T cells expressing CXCR3 (TNR3+). These TCRs come from a human donor in good health. Some clones in this sample may be carry-over from other donors' samples.

The gene calls are TRBV28 and TRBJ2-1; no DNA is available, so the TRBD1 call from TCRdb remains unchecked. The germline V gene has CDR1 MDHEN and CDR2 SYDVKM. This CDR3 contains 15 residues. CDR3 loop: CASTPKGAVHNEQFF.

This chain uses TRBV7-9 with TRBJ2-3. The CDR3 loop spans 13 amino acids. CDR1 is SEHNR, CDR2 FQNEAQ, per germline (reference sequence). CDR3 in amino acids: CASSLTMQETQYF.

The rearrangement uses TRBV28 and TRBJ2-1; TCRdb designates TRBD1, a call that cannot be tested without DNA. This CDR3 spans 15 amino acids. Germline V gene sequence: CDR1 MDHEN, CDR2 SYDVKM. CDR3 sequence: CASSPEGQPYNEQFF.

The chain employs TRBV7-6 and TRBJ2-1; TCRdb gives TRBD1 as the D gene, but with no DNA this cannot be confirmed. Germline V lookup: CDR1 SGHVS, CDR2 FNYEAQ. The CDR3 loop spans 12 amino acids. The CDR3 loop reads CASKARERDRVF.

This chain connects TRBV12-3 or TRBV12-4 to TRBJ2-1; the TCRdb D gene call, TRBD2, has no DNA to confirm it. The CDR3 covers 17 residues. This CDR3 reads CASSLGTAGYSYNEQFF.

The chain is built from TRBV7-3 and TRBJ2-7; TCRdb designates TRBD1, a call that cannot be tested without DNA. Looked up from germline, CDR1 is SGHTA and CDR2 is FQGTGA. CDR3 length equals 13 residues. The CDR3 loop is CASSLGGGQEQYF.

The gene calls are TRBV4-3 and TRBJ2-7; the D call from TCRdb, TRBD1, cannot be confirmed without DNA. This CDR3 region has 15 residues. Per the germline V gene, CDR1 is LGHNA and CDR2 is YSLEER. CDR3 sequence reads: CASSQDQGGGYEQYF.

The chain couples TRBV29-1 to TRBJ2-7. The CDR3 is made up of 13 amino acids. CDR1 and CDR2 (germline): SQVTM, ANQGSEA. The CDR3 loop reads CSVLGQGPSEQYF.

The chain recombines TRBV3-1 with TRBJ2-1; the TCRdb D gene call, TRBD1, has no DNA to confirm it. CDR3 length: 15 residues. CDR1 and CDR2 from the germline V gene are LGHDT and YNNKEL (reference sequence). Here the CDR3 reads CASSLRTGTYNEQFF.

The V gene is TRBV20-1, the J gene TRBJ2-7. Germline CDR1 is DFQATT and CDR2 is SNEGSKA (reference sequence). This CDR3 has 15 amino acids. The CDR3 spells CSARDLGFRSYEQYF.

This chain links TRBV7-6 with TRBJ1-4. The germline V gene has CDR1 SGHVS and CDR2 FNYEAQ. This CDR3 is 21 amino acids long. CDR3 sequence reads: CASSLGQWQGIGSATNEKLFF.

The chain recombines TRBV11-3 with TRBJ1-1. Germline loops: CDR1 SGHNT, CDR2 YENEEA. The CDR3 has 15 amino acids. CDR3: CASSLGFRDGAEAFF.

The V call is TRBV27, the J call TRBJ2-2; the D call from TCRdb, TRBD1, cannot be confirmed without DNA. The germline CDR1 and CDR2 sequences are MNHEY and SMNVEV (reference sequence). The CDR3 has 16 amino acids. The CDR3 region is CASSLNGRGFTGELFF.

J is TRBJ2-5 and V is TRBV7-8; TCRdb's D call, TRBD2, is unchecked because there is no DNA. Germline CDR1 is SGHVS and CDR2 is FQNEAQ. CDR3 length: 16 residues. The CDR3 loop is CASSQPGLPSSETQYF.

This sequence joins TRBV20-1 and TRBJ2-7; TCRdb's D call, TRBD2, is unchecked because there is no DNA. This CDR3 is 15 amino acids long. Germline V lookup: CDR1 DFQATT, CDR2 SNEGSKA (reference sequence). Here the CDR3 reads CSARSVLAGSYEQYF.

The V call is TRBV7-6, the J call TRBJ2-7; the TRBD1 assignment by TCRdb is unverifiable without DNA. From germline, CDR1 is SGHVS and CDR2 FNYEAQ. This CDR3 has 12 residues. The CDR3: CASQGGGYEQYF.

V gene TRBV7-3 combines with J gene TRBJ2-2; TCRdb indicates TRBD1, and absent DNA this call remains unverified. CDR3 size: 15 residues. Per the germline V gene, CDR1 is SGHTA and CDR2 is FQGTGA. The CDR3: CASSNSGTGTGELFF.

The chain couples TRBV20-1 to TRBJ1-6; TCRdb proposes TRBD1, but this gene call is untestable without DNA. Germline CDR1 reads DFQATT; CDR2 reads SNEGSKA (reference sequence). The CDR3 is 14 amino acids. This chain's CDR3 is CSARDGQGNSPLHF.

The CDR3 protein is CASSSQIGGTDTQYF. The chain links TRBV7-8 to TRBJ2-3; TCRdb reports TRBD1, a call that lacks DNA to check it against. The CDR3 sequence is 15 residues long. Germline-derived CDR1 and CDR2 are SGHVS and FQNEAQ.

The rearrangement joins TRBV20-1 to TRBJ2-1; TCRdb picks TRBD2, but there is no DNA to check that call. Germline lookup yields CDR1 DFQATT and CDR2 SNEGSKA (reference sequence). This CDR3 region has 15 residues. The CDR3: CSARLLAGANNEQFF.

The V and J genes are TRBV28 and TRBJ2-7; TCRdb lists TRBD1, though no DNA is available to test this call. CDR1 and CDR2 from the germline V gene are MDHEN and SYDVKM. The length of the CDR3 is 14 residues. CDR3 sequence reads: CASREMTGQYEQYF.

This CDR3 reads CASSVGGGNGYGYTF. V gene TRBV2 combines with J gene TRBJ1-2; TCRdb lists TRBD1, though no DNA is available to test this call. Germline-derived CDR1 and CDR2 are SNHLY and FYNNEI. CDR3 length equals 15 residues.

The chain joins TRBV10-3 to TRBJ1-2; TCRdb outputs TRBD1, but without DNA this stays unchecked. The CDR3 runs 13 residues. CDR1 and CDR2 (germline): ENHRY, SYGVKD. The CDR3 loop reads CAISTSDREGYTF.

The chain joins TRBV7-9 to TRBJ2-7. This CDR3 has 12 residues. Germline V CDR1 and CDR2: SEHNR, FQNEAQ (reference sequence). CDR3: CASGFGSYEQYF.